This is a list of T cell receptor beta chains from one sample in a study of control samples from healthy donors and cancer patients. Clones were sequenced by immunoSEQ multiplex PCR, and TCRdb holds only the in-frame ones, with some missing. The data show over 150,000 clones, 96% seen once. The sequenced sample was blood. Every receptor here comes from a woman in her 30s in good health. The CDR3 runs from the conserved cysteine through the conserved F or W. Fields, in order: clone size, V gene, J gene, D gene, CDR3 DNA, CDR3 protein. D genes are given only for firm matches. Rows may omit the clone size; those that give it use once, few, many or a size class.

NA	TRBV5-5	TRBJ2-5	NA	TGTGCCAGCAGCTTGAAGGTGGGGGGCCACCAAGAGACCCAGTACTTC	CASSLKVGGHQETQYF
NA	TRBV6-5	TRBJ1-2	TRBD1	TGTGCCAGCAGTAAGACAGGGACGGGAGGCTACACCTTC	CASSKTGTGGYTF
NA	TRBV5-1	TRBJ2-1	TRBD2	TGCGCCAGCAGCTGGCCGGGCGGGACTAGCAGTTACAATGAGCAGTTCTTC	CASSWPGGTSSYNEQFF
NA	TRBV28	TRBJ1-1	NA	TGTGCCAGCAGTTTTGCCGGGGGCGGCACTGAAGCTTTCTTT	CASSFAGGGTEAFF
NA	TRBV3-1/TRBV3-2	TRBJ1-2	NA	TGTGCCAGCAGTCGCAGGGAGTTTTATGGCTACACCTTC	CASSRREFYGYTF
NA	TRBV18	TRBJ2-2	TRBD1	TGTGCCAGCTCACCCATGACAGGGCACACCGGGGAGCTGTTTTTT	CASSPMTGHTGELFF
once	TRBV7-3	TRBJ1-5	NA	TGTGCCAGCAGCTTACCTCTGGCAGGGTCAAATCAGCCCCAGCATTTT	CASSLPLAGSNQPQHF
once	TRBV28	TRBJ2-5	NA	TGTGCCAGCAGTTTTTCCGGGAAGGAGACCCAGTACTTC	CASSFSGKETQYF
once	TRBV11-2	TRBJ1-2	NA	TGTGCCAGCAGCTCCCGGGGCGGGGTGCATGGCTACACCTTC	CASSSRGGVHGYTF
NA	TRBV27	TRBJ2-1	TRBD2	TGTGCCAGCAGCCCCCCCCAGACTAGCGGGAGAGGTTGGCGCAATGAGCAGTTCTTC	CASSPPQTSGRGWRNEQFF
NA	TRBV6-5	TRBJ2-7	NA	TGTGCCAGCGGGGACATAGAAGCCTACGAGCAGTACTTC	CASGDIEAYEQYF
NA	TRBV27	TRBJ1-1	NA	TGTGCCAGCAGTTTTTCCCGACAGTCCGGGAACACTGAAGCTTTCTTT	CASSFSRQSGNTEAFF
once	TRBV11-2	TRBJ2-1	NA	TGTGCCAGCAGCTTAGTAGTCCGGACCTACAATGAGCAGTTCTTC	CASSLVVRTYNEQFF
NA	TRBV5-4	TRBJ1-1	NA	TGTGCCAGCAGCTTGTTGGGGATAGGAGACACTGAAGCTTTCTTT	CASSLLGIGDTEAFF
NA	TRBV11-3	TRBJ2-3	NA	TGTGCCAGCAGCTTAGGCCGGGGCACAGATACGCAGTATTTT	CASSLGRGTDTQYF
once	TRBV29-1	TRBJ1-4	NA	TGCAGCGTTGTAGGGGCTAATGAAAAACTGTTTTTT	CSVVGANEKLFF